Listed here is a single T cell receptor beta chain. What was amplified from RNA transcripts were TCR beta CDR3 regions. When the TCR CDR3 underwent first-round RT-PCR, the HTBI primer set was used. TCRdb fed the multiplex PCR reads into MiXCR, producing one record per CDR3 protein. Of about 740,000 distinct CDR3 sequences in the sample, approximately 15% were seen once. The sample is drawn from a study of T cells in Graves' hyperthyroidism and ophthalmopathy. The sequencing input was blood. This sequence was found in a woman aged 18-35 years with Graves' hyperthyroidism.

The CDR3: CASIPRVQKNTEAFF. Written as DNA, the CDR3 is TGTGCCAGCATTCCAAGGGTCCAGAAGAACACTGAAGCTTTCTTT. The chain recombines TRBV28 with TRBJ1-1; D call uncertain. This CDR3 comprises 15 residues. Germline CDR1 reads MDHEN; CDR2 reads SYDVKM. Trimming left V 7 bases short and J 1 base short, with 16 bases between. Full variable domain (outside the CDR3, taken from reference TRBV28 and TRBJ1-1): DVKVTQSSRYLVKRTGEKVFLECVQDMDHENMFWYRQDPGLGLRLIYFSYDVKMKEKGDIPEGYSVSREKKERFSLILESASTNQTSMYLCASIPRVQKNTEAFFGQGTRLTVV.